A selection of T cell receptor beta chains follows, all from one sample in a study of T cells expressing NK-cell markers. Reanalyzing the 5' RACE reads, TCRdb keeps one entry per CDR3 protein, without DNA. The sample includes about 550,000 distinct CDR3 sequences. Sequenced input: blood T cells: a sorted CD56 or NKG2C T cell subset, CD4+ or CD8+ T cells, or bulk PBMC T cells (not recorded which). These receptors came from a man between 18 and 35 years old in good health. Both conserved end residues are part of each CDR3.

j_gene,v_gene,CDR3aa
TRBJ2-3,TRBV7-8,CASSPGPGRMSDTQYF
TRBJ2-7,TRBV20-1,CSATTPNLNYEQYF
TRBJ2-5,TRBV21-1,CASSKEEAYRETQYF
TRBJ2-3,TRBV14,CASSQGQSSTDTQYF
TRBJ2-7,TRBV9,CASSAVGVEQYF
TRBJ2-3,TRBV12-3/TRBV12-4,CASSLAERTQYF
TRBJ2-2,TRBV27,CASGWAGATGELFF
TRBJ2-7,TRBV29-1,CSVKGTTKTYEQYF
TRBJ2-5,TRBV12-3/TRBV12-4,CASRGSYQETQYF
TRBJ2-6,TRBV5-1,CASSLGSGTTSGANVLTF
TRBJ2-3,TRBV29-1,CSVKLDLNLQYF
TRBJ2-5,TRBV5-1,CASSSGGIGETQYF
TRBJ1-5,TRBV12-3/TRBV12-4,CASSFGQGVNQPQHF
TRBJ2-5,TRBV5-1,CASSYGDLAEEGKTQYF
TRBJ2-5,TRBV10-3,CAISDFGSGKETQYF
TRBJ2-1,TRBV19,CASRTRRGEDHNEQFF
TRBJ2-3,TRBV4-3,CASSQDLYSGTSTDTQYF
TRBJ2-7,TRBV20-1,CSAADIGYEQYF
TRBJ2-5,TRBV15,CATRDPHQETQYF
TRBJ1-5,TRBV19,CASSILGQPQHF
TRBJ2-3,TRBV3-1,CASSQERSGLTDTQYF
TRBJ2-2,TRBV25-1,CASSEWNRSGEGELFF
TRBJ2-5,TRBV2,CASSAQPGLGETQYF
TRBJ2-7,TRBV29-1,CSAKTIPGSYEQYF
TRBJ2-5,TRBV20-1,CSVGGDLQETQYF
TRBJ2-1,TRBV4-1,CASSPGISYNEQFF
TRBJ2-3,TRBV4-2,CASSQVEWRASTDTQYF
TRBJ1-1,TRBV12-3/TRBV12-4,CASRPGRGRGTEAFF
TRBJ2-3,TRBV7-2,CASSTLAGGSDTQYF
TRBJ2-5,TRBV5-1,CASSAALRIVGETQYF
TRBJ2-1,TRBV12-3/TRBV12-4,CAADEGPGPPEQFF
TRBJ1-2,TRBV6-6,CASREDRGLGYTF
TRBJ1-2,TRBV27,CASSEQGDVGGYTF
TRBJ2-1,TRBV5-6,CASSYGGKSGGEQFF
TRBJ2-5,TRBV4-3,CASSPNTGETQYF
TRBJ1-5,TRBV29-1,CSVVGMGGGNQPQHF
TRBJ1-5,TRBV25-1,CASSQTGFGQPQHF
TRBJ1-4,TRBV7-9,CASSVRLATNEKLFF
TRBJ2-1,TRBV30,CAWSRAGGSNEQFF
TRBJ2-1,TRBV6-2/TRBV6-3,CASSFPGLVNEQFF
TRBJ2-1,TRBV11-3,CASSLDRGRGYNEQFF
TRBJ2-3,TRBV20-1,CSGIDTDTQYF
TRBJ2-5,TRBV5-1,CASSRPGRSQETQYF
TRBJ2-4,TRBV20-1,CSAHRGASGAKNIQYF
TRBJ2-1,TRBV10-3,CAISESSGNAIYNEQFF
TRBJ2-5,TRBV6-5,CASSHRAYQETQYF
TRBJ1-4,TRBV12-3/TRBV12-4,CASTLGGGPAEEKLFF